Following are 3 T cell receptor beta chains from one sample sequenced in a study of T-cell memory formation after mild COVID-19. TCRdb fed the 5' RACE reads into MiXCR, producing one record per CDR3 protein. The sample records some 440,000 distinct CDR3 sequences, around a quarter being singletons. Sequences were obtained from PBMCs or a T cell subset sorted from them (not recorded which). The source is an adult woman who had mild COVID-19 (a few samples of this study predate the infection). Cell type and time point are not known.

In its sample, this clonotype was seen once. J is TRBJ2-7 and V is TRBV4-2; 9 bases line up with TRBD1. V was pared by 4 bases and J by 5 bases, with 6 bases of the junction left unmatched. CDR3 length: 14 residues. The germline V gene encodes CDR1 LGHNA and CDR2 YNFKEQ. The CDR3 sequence is CASSPGQGIDEQYF. The CDR3 coding sequence is TGTGCCAGCAGCCCAGGACAGGGGATTGACGAGCAGTACTTC.

This clonotype was detected a few times. The chain couples TRBV6-2 or TRBV6-3 to TRBJ2-7; unclear D gene. The CDR3 length is 15 residues. Germline V lookup: CDR1 MNHEY, CDR2 SVGEGT. V gave up 4 bases and J gave up 1 base, with 14 bases separating them. In DNA form, the CDR3 reads TGTGCCAGCAGTTCCCCCGACCCTCCGTCCTACGAGCAGTACTTC. Its protein is CASSSPDPPSYEQYF.

This chain joins TRBV15 and TRBJ1-5; D remains unclear. The CDR3 consists of 16 residues. Germline V gene sequence: CDR1 LNHNV, CDR2 YYDKDF (reference sequence). With 1 base removed from V and 0 bases from J, the gap between germline ends came to 10 bases. The CDR3 coding sequence is TGTGCCACCAGCAGAGCTTTCGGGCATAGCAATCAGCCCCAGCATTTT. Encoded protein: CATSRAFGHSNQPQHF.